The 25 T cell receptor beta chains below come from one sample, sequenced in a study of molecular identifiers for immune sequencing clone quantification. TCRdb fed the PCR reads into MiXCR, producing one record per CDR3 protein. The table shows more than 450,000 distinct CDR3 sequences, with roughly 26% occurring only once. Sequenced material: naive CD8+ T cells from blood, with Jurkat cell RNA spiked in. Subset here: FACS-sorted CD8+CD4-CCR7+CD45RA+ naive T cells. Receptors originate from a human donor in good health. Some libraries in this study had Jurkat cell RNA spiked in.

Concerning this clonotype: At one end the junction does not follow the germline gene, possibly because of a read error. This chain links TRBV7-6 with TRBJ2-3; 10 bases line up with TRBD2. The CDR3 covers 18 residues. Per germline, CDR1 SGHVS and CDR2 FNYEAQ. Written as DNA, the CDR3 is TGTGCCAGCAGCTTAGATAGTAGCGGGGGGATCTTCACAAATACGCAGTATTTT. Protein: CASSLDSSGGIFTNTQYF.

The gene calls are TRBV28 and TRBJ1-2; the D is unclear. The CDR3 has 16 amino acids. Germline V lookup: CDR1 MDHEN, CDR2 SYDVKM. Trimming took off 10 bases at V and 3 bases at J, with 24 bases between the two ends. The CDR3 nucleotides are TGTGCCACCACTGAAGGTAACCGGGGTGCGCACTATGGCTACACCTTC. Its protein product is CATTEGNRGAHYGYTF.

This clonotype was found once. The junction shows a germline mismatch at one end, possibly a read error. The chain joins TRBV4-1 to TRBJ1-4; tentatively, D is TRBD1 (6 bases). The CDR3 covers 13 residues. Germline V gives CDR1 MGHRA, CDR2 YSYEKL. CDR3 loop: CASGGREDEKLLF. As DNA, the CDR3 is TGCGCCAGCGGGGGCAGGGAAGATGAAAAACTGCTTTTT.

This clonotype was observed many times. The chain uses TRBV10-3 and TRBJ2-6; D call uncertain. This CDR3 has 16 amino acids. Trimming removed 4 bases from V and 0 bases from J, with 10 bases in between. Germline loops: CDR1 ENHRY, CDR2 SYGVKD. Here the CDR3 reads CAISGTKDSGANVLTF. The CDR3 bases are TGTGCCATCAGTGGGACGAAGGACTCTGGGGCCAACGTCCTGACTTTC.

This clonotype has at least ten counts. The CDR3 sequence: CASSPGFTYEQYF. CDR3 coding DNA: TGTGCCAGCAGCCCGGGCTTTACCTACGAGCAGTACTTC. The V call is TRBV25-1, the J call TRBJ2-7; D unresolved. There are 13 residues in the CDR3. Germline V gene data show CDR1 as MGHDK and CDR2 as SYGVNS. The V end was cut by 6 bases, the J end by 2 bases, with 11 bases between.

The rearrangement joins TRBV20-1 to TRBJ2-2; the match to TRBD2 covers 12 bases. Germline V gene sequence: CDR1 DFQATT, CDR2 SNEGSKA (reference sequence). J was trimmed by 4 bases and V by 0 bases; bases with no gene match: 6. The CDR3 covers 17 residues. Here the CDR3 reads CSARDTASGGATGELFF. As DNA, the CDR3 is TGCAGTGCTAGAGATACGGCTAGCGGGGGGGCCACCGGGGAGCTGTTTTTT.

The table lists this clonotype with many counts. This chain links TRBV6-2 or TRBV6-3 with TRBJ1-1, with 11 bases that match TRBD1. After removal of 6 bases from V and 5 bases from J, the junction contained 8 bases not matched to a gene. Germline CDR1 reads MNHEY; CDR2 reads SVGEGT. The CDR3 is 15 amino acids. CDR3 bases: TGTGCCAGCAGCTCGGACAGGGGGCGAGGGACTGAAGCTTTCTTT. Its translation is CASSSDRGRGTEAFF.

About this clonotype: No conserved phenylalanine or tryptophan is present at the end of the CDR3, so a read error is the likely explanation. The chain is built from TRBV7-9 and TRBJ2-1, with D hard to call. V was shortened by 1 base and J by 4 bases, with 8 bases between the two germline ends. Germline CDR1 and CDR2: SEHNR and FQNEAQ (reference sequence). The CDR3 runs to 14 residues. The CDR3 DNA follows: TGTGCCAGCAGCTTAGGGGCCCTGTACAATGAGCAGTTCCTC. Amino acid sequence: CASSLGALYNEQFL.

Worth noting for this clonotype: This could be a read error, since a much larger clone is one nucleotide away. The chain employs TRBV12-5 and TRBJ1-1; no reliable D call. Germline-derived CDR1 and CDR2 are LGHNT and FRNRAP. The CDR3 runs 13 residues. V shed 3 bases and J shed 4 bases, with 9 bases lying between them. The CDR3 coding sequence is TGTGCTAGTGGTTTTGGAAGGCGCACTGAAGCTTTCTTT. Protein sequence: CASGFGRRTEAFF. Full variable domain (missing parts from reference TRBV12-5 and TRBJ1-1): DARVTQTPRHKVTEMGQEVTMRCQPILGHNTVFWYRQTMMQGLELLAYFRNRAPLDDSGMPKDRFSAEMPDATLATLKIQPSEPRDSAVYFCASGFGRRTEAFFGQGTRLTVV.

Note on this clonotype: This clone may be a read error of a much larger clone one base away. The rearrangement uses TRBV7-8 and TRBJ2-5; TRBD2 aligns across 8 bases. CDR1 is SGHVS, CDR2 FQNEAQ, per germline. The CDR3 is made up of 18 amino acids. The DNA of the CDR3 is TGTGCCGGCAGCTTAGATCTGGCGGGGGGAATGTACCAAGAGACCCAGTACTTC. Protein sequence: CAGSLDLAGGMYQETQYF.

This clonotype was seen only a few times. A junction end diverges from the germline sequence, so it may reflect a read error. V is TRBV11-2 and J is TRBJ2-7; 9 bases fit TRBD1. Per germline, CDR1 SGHAT and CDR2 FQNNGV. The CDR3 covers 15 residues. As DNA, the CDR3 is TGCGCCAGCAGCCACGGACAGGGGAGCTCCTACGAGCAGTACTTC. This gives the protein CASSHGQGSSYEQYF.

This chain connects TRBV28 to TRBJ2-7, with D perhaps TRBD1 or TRBD2 (6 bases each). Trimming left V 10 bases short and J 7 bases short, with 17 bases between. The CDR3 totals 12 residues. In germline, CDR1 is MDHEN, CDR2 SYDVKM. The CDR3 nucleotides are TGTGCCATGGGGGGCAGGTCGGGGGAGCAGTACTTC. Protein sequence: CAMGGRSGEQYF.

Note on this clonotype: Here the CDR3 omits its conserved ending phenylalanine or tryptophan, so a read error is the likely source. The rearrangement links TRBV20-1 to TRBJ2-1; 11 bases line up with TRBD2. There are 15 residues in the CDR3. Per the germline V gene, CDR1 is DFQATT and CDR2 is SNEGSKA (reference sequence). V was pared by 7 bases and J by 8 bases, with 13 bases of the junction left unmatched. CDR3: CSVIPLAGGWDEQFS. The DNA for the CDR3 is TGCAGTGTAATTCCCCTAGCGGGAGGATGGGATGAGCAGTTCTCC.

This clonotype has at least ten counts. The gene calls are TRBV4-2 and TRBJ1-2, with TRBD1 as a possible D gene (5 bases). V was shortened by 1 base and J by 3 bases, with 12 bases between the two germline ends. This CDR3 is 15 amino acids long. CDR1 and CDR2 from the germline V gene are LGHNA and YNFKEQ. The CDR3 coding sequence is TGTGCCAGCAGCCAAGGGGCAGGGCCGTACTATGGCTACACCTTC. It codes for CASSQGAGPYYGYTF.

In the case of this clonotype: This may arise from a read error, as a much more abundant clone is one base away. Since the CDR3 does not end with the conserved phenylalanine or tryptophan, this likely comes from a read error. The chain couples TRBV12-3 or TRBV12-4 to TRBJ2-3; the D is unclear. The V gene lost 5 bases and the J gene lost 0 bases, with 15 bases spanning the gap. The CDR3 covers 16 residues. CDR3 region: CASSTISGPSTDTQYS. Written as DNA, the CDR3 is TGTGCCAGCAGTACGATATCAGGCCCTAGCACAGATACGCAGTATTCT.

This clonotype was counted many times. The V call is TRBV14, the J call TRBJ2-4; the D call may be TRBD1 or TRBD2 (5 bases each). The V gene's germline CDR1 is SGHDN and CDR2 FVKESK. This CDR3 spans 13 amino acids. V lost 4 bases and J lost 12, with 16 bases in between. This CDR3 reads CASSPGTPESQYF. In DNA, the CDR3 is TGTGCCAGCAGCCCCGGGACGCCAGAGAGTCAGTACTTC. Full variable domain (remainder filled in from reference TRBV14 and TRBJ2-4): EAGVTQFPSHSVIEKGQTVTLRCDPISGHDNLYWYRRVMGKEIKFLLHFVKESKQDESGMPNNRFLAERTGGTYSTLKVQPAELEDSGVYFCASSPGTPESQYFGAGTRLSVL.

Notes on this clonotype: Relative to the germline gene, one junction end is altered; a read error may explain this. This rearrangement joins TRBV7-7 to TRBJ2-3, with 10 bases aligning to TRBD1. Germline CDR1 SSHAT, CDR2 FNYEAQ (reference sequence). The CDR3 spans 17 residues. The CDR3 loop is CASSPMTGTGGTDTQYF. The CDR3 DNA sequence: TGTGCTAGCAGCCCCATGACCGGGACAGGGGGCACAGATACGCAGTATTTT.

This clonotype was picked up many times. V gene TRBV7-2 combines with J gene TRBJ2-3; TRBD2 might be the D (6 bases). In germline, CDR1 is SGHTA, CDR2 FQGNSA. The CDR3 contains 18 residues. The germline V and J ends were trimmed by 3 bases and 5 bases, with 24 bases remaining between them. CDR3 sequence: CASSFDLRSGSPGDTQYF. DNA for the CDR3: TGTGCCAGCAGCTTCGACCTCCGGTCCGGGAGTCCTGGAGATACGCAGTATTTT.

The table lists this clonotype with many counts. V usage is TRBV13 and J usage is TRBJ2-5; no clear D. Germline V lookup: CDR1 PRHDT, CDR2 FYEKMQ (reference sequence). V dropped 5 bases and J dropped 4 bases, with 14 bases sitting between them. The CDR3 runs to 14 residues. The CDR3 sequence: CASSPIGASETQYF. For the CDR3, the DNA is TGTGCCAGCAGCCCAATCGGAGCGTCAGAGACCCAGTACTTC.

This clonotype was counted at least ten times. The chain combines TRBV27 with TRBJ2-7; D not certain. The CDR3 loop spans 15 amino acids. Germline V lookup: CDR1 MNHEY, CDR2 SMNVEV (reference sequence). V lost 5 bases to trimming and J lost 5 bases, with 19 bases between them. The CDR3 sequence is CASSPRPVREHEQYF. CDR3 DNA sequence: TGTGCCAGCAGTCCTCGACCCGTACGTGAGCACGAGCAGTACTTC.

Points on this clonotype: This may be a read error, as it is one base from a much larger clone. The missing conserved phenylalanine or tryptophan at the end of this CDR3 makes a read error likely. This chain connects TRBV29-1 to TRBJ2-3; 10 bases fit TRBD2. V shed 4 bases and J 0 bases; nucleotides not matched to a gene: 7. Germline CDR1 reads SQVTM; CDR2 reads ANQGSEA. There are 16 residues in the CDR3. The CDR3 nucleotides read TGCAGCGTTGCCGGACTAGCGGTGGCGAGCACAGATACGCAGTATATT. Residues: CSVAGLAVASTDTQYI.

J is TRBJ2-7 and V is TRBV7-9; D gene unclear. Per germline, CDR1 SEHNR and CDR2 FQNEAQ (reference sequence). V shed 5 bases and J shed 3 bases, with 14 bases lying between them. CDR3 length: 14 amino acids. CDR3 DNA: TGTGCCAGCAGCCATCCGCGGAGATACTACGAGCAGTACTTC. The encoded protein is CASSHPRRYYEQYF.

A few counts support this clonotype. V is TRBV6-2 or TRBV6-3 and J is TRBJ1-5; D not certain. Germline lookup yields CDR1 MNHEY and CDR2 SVGEGT. The CDR3 totals 15 residues. Trimming left V 7 bases short and J 2 bases short, with 15 bases between. The CDR3: CASNEGSRGNQPQHF. The CDR3 DNA reads as TGTGCCAGCAACGAAGGCTCTCGGGGCAATCAGCCCCAGCATTTT.

At least ten counts were recorded for this clonotype. This sequence joins TRBV12-3 or TRBV12-4 and TRBJ1-1, with a tentative D call TRBD1 (5 bases). The V and J ends lost 2 bases and 6 bases respectively, with 10 bases between them. The CDR3 is 13 amino acids. The CDR3 loop reads CASSLFVQAEAFF. CDR3 DNA sequence: TGTGCCAGCAGTTTATTTGTACAGGCTGAAGCTTTCTTT.

At least ten counts were recorded for this clonotype. J is TRBJ1-5 and V is TRBV2, with 7 nucleotides matching TRBD1. This CDR3 comprises 12 residues. With 6 bases clipped from V and 5 bases from J, the junction kept 1 base outside the gene matches. Germline-derived CDR1 and CDR2 are SNHLY and FYNNEI. The CDR3 sequence is CASSQGDQPQHF. CDR3 bases: TGTGCCAGCAGCCAGGGGGATCAGCCCCAGCATTTT.